The 20 T cell receptor beta chains in this list originate from one sample, sequenced in a study of cytomegalovirus exposure and HLA in healthy donors. 13 Jbeta primers and 60 Vbeta primers were used for the PCR. Produced via immunoSEQ multiplex PCR; TCRdb's table is partial and in-frame only. Among around 78,000 clones listed, 80% were seen once. Sequencing was carried out using PBMCs. Receptor source: a male donor in good health and CMV-seronegative.

This clone occurred a few times. CDR3 nucleotide sequence: TGCAGCGGCGTGAAGGCGGGGGCGGTAGATACGCAGTATTTT. Translating gives CSGVKAGAVDTQYF. The genes are TRBV29-1 and TRBJ2-3; a possible D gene is TRBD2 (7 bases). CDR1 is SQVTM and CDR2 is ANQGSEA in the germline V gene. This CDR3 is 14 amino acids long. V was pared by 7 bases and J by 5 bases, with 19 bases between.

J is TRBJ1-1 and V is TRBV4-2; D might be TRBD1 (6 bases). V was pared by 2 bases and J by 0 bases, with 10 bases between. CDR3 size: 15 residues. The germline gives CDR1 LGHNA, CDR2 YNFKEQ. CDR3 in DNA: TGTGCCAGCAGCCAAAATGACAGGTTGAACACTGAAGCTTTCTTT. It translates to CASSQNDRLNTEAFF.

The rearrangement joins TRBV9 to TRBJ1-1; a possible D gene is TRBD1 (6 bases). The V gene's germline CDR1 is SGDLS and CDR2 YYNGEE. The CDR3 has 17 amino acids. V lost 0 bases and J 2 bases, leaving 17 bases between the germline ends. CDR3 protein: CASSVAGAGDTNTEAFF. CDR3 in DNA: TGTGCCAGCAGCGTAGCTGGGGCAGGGGATACTAACACTGAAGCTTTCTTT.

The gene calls are TRBV6-5 and TRBJ1-3, with a possible D match to TRBD1 (5 bases). V was pared by 4 bases and J by 0 bases, with 13 bases between. Germline V gene lookup returns CDR1 MNHEY and CDR2 SVGAGI. The CDR3 spans 16 residues. In DNA form, the CDR3 reads TGTGCCAGCAGTTTACGTAGGGACTACTCTGGAAACACCATATATTTT. This gives the protein CASSLRRDYSGNTIYF.

For this clone: Compared with germline, one end of the junction differs, possibly owing to a read error. The V and J genes are TRBV10-3 and TRBJ1-5; possible D gene TRBD1, 5 bases. CDR1 and CDR2 (germline): ENHRY, SYGVKD. This CDR3 region has 13 residues. CDR3 sequence reads: CAISIDSDQPQNF. CDR3 nucleotides: TGTGCCATCAGCATTGACAGTGATCAGCCCCAGAATTTT.

The chain is built from TRBV11-2 and TRBJ1-4, with TRBD1 identical over 8 bases. The CDR3 totals 16 residues. V shed 4 bases and J 1 base; nucleotides not matched to a gene: 5. The germline V gene encodes CDR1 SGHAT and CDR2 FQNNGV. CDR3 sequence (DNA): TGTGCCAGCAGCTCCCTCAGGGGGCGAACTAATGAAAAACTGTTTTTT. This codes for CASSSLRGRTNEKLFF.

This chain links TRBV28 with TRBJ2-7; 8 bases line up with TRBD1. CDR1 is MDHEN and CDR2 is SYDVKM in the germline V gene. The CDR3 has 14 residues. CDR3 protein: CATLGDRSPYEQYF. The CDR3, as DNA: TGTGCAACCCTCGGGGACAGGAGTCCCTACGAGCAGTACTTC.

This clone was found a few times. Other DNA sequences in this specimen translate into the identical CDR3. The V and J genes are TRBV29-1 and TRBJ2-1, with 9 bases aligning to TRBD2. CDR3 length equals 13 residues. Germline-derived CDR1 and CDR2 are SQVTM and ANQGSEA. The junction had 0 bases not matched to a gene; V was cut back by 3 bases and J by 3 bases. The DNA for the CDR3 is TGCAGCGTTGAGCGGGGGGGCTACAATGAGCAGTTCTTC. Its translation: CSVERGGYNEQFF.

The CDR3 is CASSPPYQETQYF. The CDR3 DNA reads as TGTGCCAGCAGCCCCCCGTACCAAGAGACCCAGTACTTC. V is TRBV7-8 and J is TRBJ2-5; D gene unclear. Trimming pared 5 bases from V and 0 bases from J, leaving 7 bases between. This CDR3 is 13 amino acids long. From germline, CDR1 is SGHVS and CDR2 FQNEAQ.

The chain joins TRBV6-5 to TRBJ2-1; 7 bases map to TRBD2. CDR1 and CDR2 from the germline V gene are MNHEY and SVGAGI. This CDR3 has 15 residues. Trimming at V came to 2 bases and at J to 4 bases, leaving 5 bases not matched to a gene. The CDR3 here is CASSYRRELYNEQFF. In nucleotides, the CDR3 is TGTGCCAGCAGTTACCGGCGGGAGCTTTACAATGAGCAGTTCTTC.

On this clone: An end of the junction does not agree with germline; a read error may underlie this. The chain links TRBV15 to TRBJ2-5; 7 bases are a match to TRBD2. Germline V gives CDR1 LNHNV, CDR2 YYDKDF (reference sequence). This CDR3 region has 14 residues. The CDR3 bases are TGTGCCACCAGTAGAGAACTAGCGAGGGAGACCCAGTACTTC. This sequence encodes CATSRELARETQYF.

The chain combines TRBV7-7 with TRBJ2-5, with 12 bases that match TRBD2. The DNA end lines up better with TRBJ2-7; the J call may be wrong. The germline V gene encodes CDR1 SSHAT and CDR2 FNYEAQ (reference sequence). The CDR3 loop spans 16 amino acids. CDR3 loop: CASSPVLAGGPNEQYF. CDR3 coding DNA: TGTGCCAGCAGCCCCGTTCTAGCGGGGGGGCCTAACGAGCAGTACTTC.

The chain couples TRBV7-2 to TRBJ1-3; TRBD1 matches 7 bases. Germline V CDR1 and CDR2: SGHTA, FQGNSA. V trimming: 6 bases; J trimming: 2 bases; junction bases outside the gene matches: 10. This CDR3 has 16 residues. This chain's CDR3 is CASRRNRQGAGNTIYF. DNA for the CDR3: TGTGCCAGCAGACGAAACCGACAGGGAGCTGGAAACACCATATATTTT.

This clone has a handful of counts. This chain uses TRBV11-3 with TRBJ2-7, with 11 bases lining up with TRBD1. V gave up 4 bases and J gave up 9 bases; unmatched junction bases: 5. The CDR3 consists of 13 residues. Germline V gene data show CDR1 as SGHNT and CDR2 as YENEEA. The CDR3 DNA sequence: TGTGCCAGCAGCTCAGGACAGGGGGCTGTGCAGTACTTC. Protein: CASSSGQGAVQYF.

In its sample, this clone was seen once. The CDR3 DNA follows: TGTGCCAGCAGCTTCCTGCCAGGGGGCGCAGATACGCAGTATTTT. Translating gives CASSFLPGGADTQYF. The V call is TRBV5-6, the J call TRBJ2-3; 8 nucleotides agree with TRBD1. The CDR3 totals 15 residues. Germline CDR1 and CDR2: SGHDT and YYEEEE. Trimming removed 2 bases from V and 4 bases from J; junction bases left unmatched: 6.

The J gene is TRBJ1-2, the V gene TRBV30; 8 nucleotides match TRBD1. With 8 bases clipped from V and 6 bases from J, the junction kept 14 bases outside the gene matches. From germline, CDR1 is GTSNPN and CDR2 SVGIG (reference sequence). The CDR3 is made up of 14 amino acids. CDR3 sequence reads: CAVYRRGLINGYTF. CDR3 bases: TGTGCCGTATATCGCAGGGGGCTGATTAATGGCTACACCTTC.

V usage is TRBV21-1 and J usage is TRBJ2-7; the listed D gene, TRBD2, was not tested against the DNA. TRBV21-1 is designated a pseudogene. The CDR3 spans 16 residues. In DNA, the CDR3 is TGTGCCAGCATCGTAACCACAGCGGGAGCCCCCTACGAGCAGTACTTC. Protein: CASIVTTAGAPYEQYF.

This chain joins TRBV2 and TRBJ1-2; 11 bases agree with TRBD1. Trimming cost V 8 bases and J 4 bases; bases outside gene matches: 6. Germline CDR1 is SNHLY and CDR2 is FYNNEI. CDR3 length: 14 residues. The CDR3 nucleotides are TGTGCCAGCGTCGGGACAGGGGGTGGCTATGGCTACACCTTC. Residues: CASVGTGGGYGYTF.

This rearrangement joins TRBV9 to TRBJ1-2; D perhaps matches TRBD1 (5 bases). Germline CDR1 is SGDLS and CDR2 is YYNGEE. V dropped 0 bases and J dropped 3 bases, with 9 bases sitting between them. CDR3 length: 14 residues. CDR3 in DNA: TGTGCCAGCAGCGTAGATAGGGGTCACTATGGCTACACCTTC. This gives the protein CASSVDRGHYGYTF.

The chain is built from TRBV7-2 and TRBJ1-2; D uncertain. Trimming took off 2 bases at V and 8 bases at J, with 21 bases between the two ends. Germline assignment: CDR1 SGHTA and CDR2 FQGNSA. The CDR3 has 16 residues. The CDR3 loop is CASSLWADRNIGGYTF. CDR3 in DNA: TGTGCCAGCAGCTTATGGGCAGATCGAAACATTGGGGGCTACACCTTC.